The 3 T cell receptor beta chains below come from one sample, sequenced in a study of shared clonotypes between healthy human individuals. Sequencing used immunoSEQ multiplex PCR; TCRdb keeps in-frame clones, though not all of them. The sample records a few million clones, more than 90% being singletons. The specimen was naive CD4+ T cells sorted from blood. The subset denotes: CD45RA+ positively selected. The receptors originated from a man younger than 30 in good health.

V and J are TRBV7-2 and TRBJ2-7; D uncertain. Germline V CDR1 and CDR2: SGHTA, FQGNSA. The CDR3 is made up of 17 amino acids. V shed 1 base and J shed 6 bases, with 22 bases lying between them. CDR3 nucleotide sequence: TGTGCCAGCAGCTTAGTCTTGGGCTCCATACGTCCTTCCGAGCAGTACTTC. This encodes CASSLVLGSIRPSEQYF.

The V and J genes are TRBV4-1 and TRBJ2-7; D not certain. Germline V CDR1 and CDR2: MGHRA, YSYEKL. Trimming removed 0 bases at V and 2 bases at J, with 14 bases between. The CDR3 consists of 16 residues. The CDR3 here is CASSQDLTGGAYEQYF. The DNA for the CDR3 is TGCGCCAGCAGCCAAGATCTGACGGGTGGGGCCTACGAGCAGTACTTC.

The chain links TRBV28 to TRBJ1-5; D gene uncertain. The CDR3 covers 16 residues. Per the germline V gene, CDR1 is MDHEN and CDR2 is SYDVKM. Trimming shortened V by 1 base and J by 0 bases, and 10 bases separated the two germline ends. The CDR3 loop reads CASSLLGYYSNQPQHF. DNA for the CDR3: TGTGCCAGCAGTTTATTAGGGTATTATAGCAATCAGCCCCAGCATTTT. Full variable domain (remainder filled in from reference TRBV28 and TRBJ1-5): DVKVTQSSRYLVKRTGEKVFLECVQDMDHENMFWYRQDPGLGLRLIYFSYDVKMKEKGDIPEGYSVSREKKERFSLILESASTNQTSMYLCASSLLGYYSNQPQHFGDGTRLSIL.